The 16 T cell receptor beta chains below come from one sample, sequenced in a study of blood T cells in healthy people across ages. It was with a sample-barcoded 5' primer and a J-beta primer mix that a second PCR of roughly 7 to 12 cycles was run. A single record per CDR3 protein comes from TCRdb applying MiXCR to the 5' RACE reads. The repertoire holds 450,000 to 700,000 distinct CDR3 sequences, with about 26% as singletons. Sequencing used blood. The source is an older woman in good health.

This clonotype has more than one count but fewer than ten. V gene TRBV2 combines with J gene TRBJ2-4; 7 nucleotides align to TRBD1. This CDR3 region has 15 residues. The ends lost 6 bases at V and 0 bases at J; junction bases unmatched: 5. Germline V CDR1 and CDR2: SNHLY, FYNNEI. This chain's CDR3 is CASSGDSLAKNIQYF. The CDR3 nucleotides are TGTGCCAGCAGCGGGGACAGCTTAGCCAAAAACATTCAGTACTTC. Full variable domain (missing parts from reference TRBV2 and TRBJ2-4): EPEVTQTPSHQVTQMGQEVILRCVPISNHLYFYWYRQILGQKVEFLVSFYNNEISEKSEIFDDQFSVERPDGSNFTLKIRSTKLEDSAMYFCASSGDSLAKNIQYFGAGTRLSVL.

This rearrangement joins TRBV29-1 to TRBJ2-1; 7 bases map to TRBD1. Losses at the gene ends were 7 bases for V and 0 bases for J; bases not matched to a gene: 6. The CDR3 extends over 14 amino acids. Germline CDR1 is SQVTM and CDR2 is ANQGSEA. In DNA form, the CDR3 reads TGCAGCGGGAAACAGGGGAGCTCCTACAATGAGCAGTTCTTC. This gives the protein CSGKQGSSYNEQFF.

The chain recombines TRBV7-2 with TRBJ2-7; 7 nucleotides agree with TRBD1. Unmatched junction bases numbered 13, after V lost 7 bases and J lost 7 bases. Germline CDR1 and CDR2: SGHTA and FQGNSA. This CDR3 contains 14 residues. CDR3 sequence: CASILHSGTDEQYF. The CDR3 region has the DNA TGTGCCAGCATCCTGCACTCCGGGACAGATGAGCAGTACTTC. Supplemented by reference TRBV7-2 and TRBJ2-7, the full variable domain reads GAGVSQSPSNKVTEKGKDVELRCDPISGHTALYWYRQSLGQGLEFLIYFQGNSAPDKSGLPSDRFSAERTGGSVSTLTIQRTQQEDSAVYLCASILHSGTDEQYFGPGTRLTVT.

The V gene is TRBV11-1, the J gene TRBJ1-4, with a tentative D call TRBD1 (6 bases). Deletions cut 0 bases from V and 2 bases from J, with 13 bases between. This CDR3 spans 17 amino acids. In germline, CDR1 is SGHAT, CDR2 FQDESV (reference sequence). The CDR3 spells CASSLARGPTTNEKLFF. CDR3 in DNA: TGTGCCAGCAGCTTAGCACGGGGGCCTACGACTAATGAAAAACTGTTTTTT. The full variable domain, with the rest looked up from reference TRBV11-1 and TRBJ1-4, is EAEVAQSPRYKITEKSQAVAFWCDPISGHATLYWYRQILGQGPELLVQFQDESVVDDSQLPKDRFSAERLKGVDSTLKIQPAELGDSAMYLCASSLARGPTTNEKLFFGSGTQLSVL.

This clonotype was seen more than once but under ten times. The rearrangement links TRBV20-1 to TRBJ1-4; D might be TRBD1 (6 bases). CDR1 and CDR2 from the germline V gene are DFQATT and SNEGSKA (reference sequence). Trimming left V 7 bases short and J 5 bases short, with 14 bases between. This CDR3 has 13 amino acids. The CDR3 is CSVRDDRNEKLFF. The CDR3 DNA reads as TGCAGTGTTCGAGACGACAGGAATGAAAAACTGTTTTTT.

V and J are TRBV5-1 and TRBJ1-1, with 7 bases matching TRBD1. Per the germline V gene, CDR1 is SGHRS and CDR2 is YFSETQ. Losses at the gene ends were 3 bases for V and 1 base for J; bases not matched to a gene: 3. The CDR3 contains 14 residues. CDR3 amino acids: CASSSGQENTEAFF. DNA of the CDR3: TGCGCCAGCAGCTCAGGACAGGAGAACACTGAAGCTTTCTTT.

The chain couples TRBV12-3 or TRBV12-4 to TRBJ2-3; no firm D call. The CDR3 is 11 amino acids. Trimming took 4 bases from V and 7 from J, leaving 6 bases between them. The CDR3 reads CASSYTNTQYF. For the CDR3, the DNA is TGTGCCAGCAGTTATACAAATACGCAGTATTTT.

This clonotype was recorded a few times. A read error may account for a junction end that differs from germline. This chain links TRBV7-2 with TRBJ1-2; tentatively, D is TRBD1 (5 bases). This CDR3 contains 15 residues. Looked up from germline, CDR1 is SGHTA and CDR2 is FQGNSA. The CDR3 is CASSLGGDSADGYAF. The CDR3 region has the DNA TGTGCCAGCAGCCTGGGAGGGGATTCGGCCGATGGCTACGCCTTC.

The rearrangement links TRBV20-1 to TRBJ2-7; the match to TRBD2 covers 10 bases. This CDR3 region has 17 residues. The trim removed 1 base at V and 2 bases at J, leaving 11 bases unmatched. The V gene's germline CDR1 is DFQATT and CDR2 SNEGSKA (reference sequence). This CDR3 is CSARVTSGVVNAYEQYF. As DNA, the CDR3 is TGCAGTGCTAGAGTCACTAGCGGGGTAGTAAACGCCTACGAGCAGTACTTC.

This clonotype was counted ten times or more. The CDR3 loop is CASSPRTGGNTIYF. CDR3 bases: TGTGCCAGCAGCCCGAGGACAGGGGGAAACACCATATATTTT. The rearrangement uses TRBV7-9 and TRBJ1-3, with 8 bases matching TRBD1. V gave up 5 bases and J gave up 4 bases; unmatched junction bases: 4. The CDR3 runs to 14 residues. The V gene's germline CDR1 is SEHNR and CDR2 FQNEAQ (reference sequence). Supplemented by reference TRBV7-9 and TRBJ1-3, the full variable domain reads DTGVSQNPRHKITKRGQNVTFRCDPISEHNRLYWYRQTLGQGPEFLTYFQNEAQLEKSRLLSDRFSAERPKGSFSTLEIQRTEQGDSAMYLCASSPRTGGNTIYFGEGSWLTVV.

This clonotype was detected once. The chain employs TRBV11-2 and TRBJ2-5, with 10 bases lining up with TRBD2. The CDR3 is made up of 17 amino acids. The germline CDR1 and CDR2 sequences are SGHAT and FQNNGV. J gave up 9 bases and V 11 bases, and 24 bases lay outside the gene matches. The CDR3 sequence: CAWAQGASGGSMEAQYF. The CDR3 DNA reads TGTGCCTGGGCCCAAGGGGCTAGCGGGGGTTCCATGGAGGCCCAGTACTTC. The variable domain in full, completed from reference TRBV11-2 and TRBJ2-5, reads EAGVAQSPRYKIIEKRQSVAFWCNPISGHATLYWYQQILGQGPKLLIQFQNNGVVDDSQLPKDRFSAERLKGVDSTLKIQPAKLEDSAVYLCAWAQGASGGSMEAQYFGPGTRLLVL.

This chain uses TRBV6-2 or TRBV6-3 with TRBJ1-4; D might be TRBD1 (6 bases). Trimming took 2 bases from V and 5 from J, leaving 9 bases between them. CDR1 MNHEY and CDR2 SVGEGT come from the germline V gene. This CDR3 has 14 residues. The CDR3 sequence: CASSYGQPNEKLFF. For the CDR3, the DNA is TGTGCCAGCAGTTACGGACAGCCAAATGAAAAACTGTTTTTT.

This chain joins TRBV21-1 and TRBJ2-7; TRBD1 is the table's D call, not checked against the DNA. TRBV21-1 is a pseudogene segment. The CDR3 is 14 residues long. This chain's CDR3 is CAKEGQGAVGEQYF. The CDR3 coding sequence is TGTGCCAAAGAGGGACAGGGGGCTGTGGGGGAGCAGTACTTC.

The chain combines TRBV10-3 with TRBJ2-7; TRBD2 might be the D (5 bases). The germline CDR1 and CDR2 sequences are ENHRY and SYGVKD. The V end was cut by 3 bases, the J end by 2 bases, with 17 bases between. The CDR3 sequence is 16 residues long. The CDR3 protein is CAISDIDGVNPYEQYF. CDR3 DNA: TGTGCCATCAGTGATATAGACGGGGTTAACCCCTACGAGCAGTACTTC.

The chain recombines TRBV5-8 with TRBJ1-2; unclear D gene. Between the trimmed V and J ends, which lost 3 bases and 7 bases, there was a span of 13 bases. The CDR3 spans 13 residues. Germline assignment: CDR1 SGHTS and CDR2 YDEGEE. CDR3 region: CASSSYNAGGYTF. CDR3 in DNA: TGTGCCAGCAGCTCCTACAATGCGGGTGGCTACACCTTC.

A remark on this clonotype: The junction departs from the called germline gene at one end, perhaps through a read error. The genes are TRBV7-6 and TRBJ2-2, with 9 bases fitting TRBD1. The CDR3 is 18 residues long. Germline V lookup: CDR1 SGHVS, CDR2 FNYEAQ. The CDR3 sequence: CASSLGGAGQGTTGELFF. CDR3 in DNA: TGTGCCAGTAGCTTAGGAGGTGCTGGACAGGGGACTACCGGGGAGCTGTTTTTT.